The 13 T cell receptor beta chains below all came from one sample that was sequenced in a study of beta chain features in type 1 diabetes. Overall study findings and caveats: Shortening that was moderate but significant affected the TCRB CDR3s of Type 1 diabetes patients in all four CD4+ subsets.

Antigens of these TCRs are unknown. The entirety of the isolated RNA underwent reverse transcription, so expressed TCRB transcripts were sequenced. Libraries were prepared by immunoSEQ multiplex PCR; TCRdb keeps only in-frame clonotypes and omits some of them. The table records roughly 260,000 clones, about 11% of them present only once. Sequenced: naive CD4+ T cells from blood. These receptors came from a man aged 25-45 years with type 1 diabetes.

This clone was detected a few times. CDR3 region: CASGSLSWMGAGELFF. DNA for the CDR3: TGTGCTAGTGGTTCTCTCAGTTGGATGGGCGCCGGGGAGCTGTTTTTT. The chain recombines TRBV12-5 with TRBJ2-2; D is unresolved. The CDR3 totals 16 residues. V was pared by 4 bases and J by 6 bases, with 18 bases between. Germline loops: CDR1 LGHNT, CDR2 FRNRAP.

A few counts support this clone. The chain uses TRBV7-8 and TRBJ2-7; TRBD1 matches 8 bases. CDR1 SGHVS and CDR2 FQNEAQ come from the germline V gene. The CDR3 runs to 16 residues. The trim removed 1 base at V and 3 bases at J, leaving 8 bases unmatched. In DNA form, the CDR3 reads TGTGCCAGCAGCTTAGGCGCACATACAGGGGGCTACGAGCAGTACTTC. This codes for CASSLGAHTGGYEQYF. Filled out from reference TRBV7-8 and TRBJ2-7, the complete variable domain reads GAGVSQSPRYKVAKRGQDVALRCDPISGHVSLFWYQQALGQGPEFLTYFQNEAQLDKSGLPSDRFFAERPEGSVSTLKIQRTQQEDSAVYLCASSLGAHTGGYEQYFGPGTRLTVT.

The rearrangement links TRBV5-6 to TRBJ1-6; D not certain. The V gene's germline CDR1 is SGHDT and CDR2 YYEEEE. Trimming shortened V by 2 bases and J by 8 bases, and 14 bases separated the two germline ends. There are 15 residues in the CDR3. The CDR3 protein is CASSFRWGGHSPLHF. DNA of the CDR3: TGTGCCAGCAGCTTTCGATGGGGAGGGCATTCACCCCTCCACTTT. Together with reference TRBV5-6 and TRBJ1-6, the CDR3 gives the full variable domain: DAGVTQSPTHLIKTRGQQVTLRCSPKSGHDTVSWYQQALGQGPQFIFQYYEEEERQRGNFPDRFSGHQFPNYSSELNVNALLLGDSALYLCASSFRWGGHSPLHFGNGTRLTVT.

This clone was seen more than once but under ten times. The genes are TRBV4-1 and TRBJ2-5, with TRBD2 matching over 14 bases. This CDR3 comprises 18 residues. J was trimmed by 1 base and V by 5 bases; bases with no gene match: 9. The germline V gene has CDR1 MGHRA and CDR2 YSYEKL. The CDR3, as DNA: TGCGCCAGCAGCGCCCAGACTAGCGGGGGGGCTTCCCAAGAGACCCAGTACTTC. Translated: CASSAQTSGGASQETQYF.

The CDR3 coding sequence is TGCGCCAGCAGTCAATCGCGGAGGACTGAAGCTTTCTTT. This translates into CASSQSRRTEAFF. The V and J genes are TRBV23-1 and TRBJ1-1; D is ambiguous. TRBV23-1 is an open reading frame whose function is uncertain. The CDR3 totals 13 residues. Trimming cost V 0 bases and J 5 bases, with 7 bases left between them.

The chain couples TRBV11-1 to TRBJ2-3; D perhaps matches TRBD2 (6 bases). Germline V gives CDR1 SGHAT, CDR2 FQDESV (reference sequence). The CDR3 has 17 amino acids. Deletions cut 3 bases from V and 2 bases from J, with 18 bases between. The CDR3 nucleotides read TGTGCCAGCAGCTTCCTTTTAGGAGCGGGTCACACAGATACGCAGTATTTT. This codes for CASSFLLGAGHTDTQYF.

The sample holds a few counts of this clone. J is TRBJ2-1 and V is TRBV29-1; D is unresolved. The CDR3 is 14 amino acids. The V end lost 5 bases, the J end lost 1 base, and 12 bases lay between the germline ends. Germline V gives CDR1 SQVTM, CDR2 ANQGSEA. As DNA, the CDR3 is TGCAGCGTTAATCTGCGGCTTTCCTACAATGAGCAGTTCTTC. Amino acid sequence: CSVNLRLSYNEQFF.

This clone occurred a few times. In the same sample, other DNA sequences code for this CDR3. This rearrangement joins TRBV18 to TRBJ1-1, with 8 bases lining up with TRBD1. There are 14 residues in the CDR3. CDR1 KGHSH and CDR2 LQKENI come from the germline V gene. V gave up 3 bases and J gave up 1 base; unmatched junction bases: 1. This CDR3 is CASSPGQGNTEAFF. CDR3 coding DNA: TGTGCCAGCTCACCTGGACAGGGGAACACTGAAGCTTTCTTT.

The V call is TRBV7-8, the J call TRBJ2-1; 13 bases are a match to TRBD2. Germline CDR1 and CDR2: SGHVS and FQNEAQ. This CDR3 spans 17 amino acids. Trimming removed 5 bases from V and 0 bases from J; junction bases left unmatched: 4. CDR3 region: CASSPRLAGGSYNEQFF. DNA of the CDR3: TGTGCCAGCAGCCCCCGACTAGCGGGGGGCTCCTACAATGAGCAGTTCTTC.

This clone was counted between two and nine times. The V gene is TRBV11-2, the J gene TRBJ2-1, with 7 bases that match TRBD1. J was trimmed by 5 bases and V by 2 bases; bases with no gene match: 3. This CDR3 has 14 residues. Germline CDR1 and CDR2: SGHAT and FQNNGV. In nucleotides, the CDR3 is TGTGCCAGCAGCTTATTGGGACAGAACAATGAGCAGTTCTTC. Its translation is CASSLLGQNNEQFF. Using reference TRBV11-2 and TRBJ2-1 for the parts outside the CDR3, the full variable domain is EAGVAQSPRYKIIEKRQSVAFWCNPISGHATLYWYQQILGQGPKLLIQFQNNGVVDDSQLPKDRFSAERLKGVDSTLKIQPAKLEDSAVYLCASSLLGQNNEQFFGPGTRLTVL.

This sequence joins TRBV11-2 and TRBJ2-7; TRBD2 might be the D (5 bases). V lost 1 base to trimming and J lost 3 bases, with 19 bases between them. The CDR3 runs to 17 residues. Germline V gene sequence: CDR1 SGHAT, CDR2 FQNNGV. The CDR3 region is CASSLVGRPRELYEQYF. The CDR3 region has the DNA TGTGCCAGCAGCTTAGTCGGTAGACCCCGGGAACTCTACGAGCAGTACTTC.

In this sample, this clone turned up a few times. The V and J genes are TRBV29-1 and TRBJ2-1; possibly TRBD1 for D (5 bases). CDR1 and CDR2 from the germline V gene are SQVTM and ANQGSEA. This CDR3 spans 14 amino acids. Trimming removed 4 bases at V and 1 base at J, with 11 bases between. This CDR3 reads CSVGTRFSYNEQFF. The CDR3 region has the DNA TGCAGCGTTGGGACAAGGTTTTCCTACAATGAGCAGTTCTTC.

This chain uses TRBV5-1 with TRBJ1-3; possibly TRBD1 for D (6 bases). There are 15 residues in the CDR3. The germline CDR1 and CDR2 sequences are SGHRS and YFSETQ. The germline V and J ends were trimmed by 2 bases and 4 bases, with 13 bases remaining between them. The CDR3 DNA is TGCGCCAGCAGCTTAGCAGGGGCCGCGGGAAACACCATATATTTT. Its translation: CASSLAGAAGNTIYF.